Following are 20 T cell receptor beta chains from one sample sequenced in a study of CD8+CD57+ T cells in acquired aplastic anemia. Genomic DNA, serving as template, underwent TCR beta VDJ and CDR3 profiling. TCRdb fed the reads into MiXCR, producing one record per CDR3 protein. The profile covers over 250,000 distinct CDR3 sequences, with about three fifths appearing a single time and around 1.3% taken by the ten largest. Selection for sequencing was limited to patients who had shown CD8+CD57+ cell expansion by flow cytometry. The sample taken for sequencing was sorted CD4+, CD8+, or CD8+CD57+ T cells (not recorded which) from PBMCs. These receptors were collected from a human donor with aplastic anemia.

The chain is built from TRBV7-3 and TRBJ2-5; 7 nucleotides match TRBD1. V gave up 4 bases and J gave up 3 bases; unmatched junction bases: 14. Germline CDR1 SGHTA, CDR2 FQGTGA. CDR3 size: 17 residues. The CDR3 DNA sequence: TGTGCCAGCAGCTCAACCCAGGACAGGCAGAGGAAAGAGACCCAGTACTTC. Its protein product is CASSSTQDRQRKETQYF.

In this sample, this clonotype turned up many times. The chain is built from TRBV12-3 or TRBV12-4 and TRBJ1-2, with 10 positions matching TRBD1. The CDR3 covers 15 residues. Unmatched junction bases numbered 6, after V lost 3 bases and J lost 5 bases. CDR3 sequence: CASSLAGQGIYGYTF. Here the CDR3 DNA reads TGTGCCAGCAGTTTGGCGGGACAGGGGATATATGGCTACACCTTC.

V is TRBV19 and J is TRBJ2-7, with 10 bases aligning to TRBD1. The CDR3 loop spans 14 amino acids. V was pared by 4 bases and J by 5 bases, with 5 bases of the junction left unmatched. Germline V CDR1 and CDR2: LNHDA, SQIVND (reference sequence). CDR3 amino acids: CASSKGQGSHEQYF. The CDR3 DNA follows: TGTGCCAGTAGTAAGGGACAGGGGAGCCACGAGCAGTACTTC.

This chain joins TRBV7-9 and TRBJ1-6; TRBD1 might be the D (6 bases). This CDR3 has 14 residues. Germline V gives CDR1 SEHNR, CDR2 FQNEAQ (reference sequence). Trimming shortened V by 6 bases and J by 5 bases, and 11 bases separated the two germline ends. The CDR3 loop is CASSRDTDNSPLHF. CDR3 DNA: TGTGCCAGCAGTCGGGACACTGATAATTCACCCCTCCACTTT.

The V call is TRBV20-1, the J call TRBJ2-5; D possibly corresponds to TRBD2 (6 bases). The J call may not be correct, given that the DNA end is closer to TRBJ2-7. This CDR3 is built from 14 residues. The germline V gene has CDR1 DFQATT and CDR2 SNEGSKA (reference sequence). CDR3 in DNA: TGCAGTGCTAGAGATTCGGGACTTCCCTACGAGCAGTACTTC. Translating gives CSARDSGLPYEQYF.

This chain connects TRBV19 to TRBJ1-5; a weak D match, TRBD1 (6 bases). The V gene lost 5 bases and the J gene lost 3 bases, with 11 bases spanning the gap. Looked up from germline, CDR1 is LNHDA and CDR2 is SQIVND (reference sequence). This CDR3 has 14 residues. The CDR3: CASSWGDTNQPQHF. CDR3 coding DNA: TGTGCCAGTAGTTGGGGGGACACCAATCAGCCCCAGCATTTT. The entire variable domain, with the rest obtained from reference TRBV19 and TRBJ1-5, is as follows: DGGITQSPKYLFRKEGQNVTLSCEQNLNHDAMYWYRQDPGQGLRLIYYSQIVNDFQKGDIAEGYSVSREKKESFPLTVTSAQKNPTAFYLCASSWGDTNQPQHFGDGTRLSIL.

This chain uses TRBV7-9 with TRBJ2-3, with TRBD2 matching 15 bases. The CDR3 consists of 17 residues. The V gene's germline CDR1 is SEHNR and CDR2 FQNEAQ (reference sequence). Unmatched junction bases numbered 4, after V lost 1 base and J lost 5 bases. The CDR3 here is CASSLVSGLAGGDTQYF. CDR3 nucleotide sequence: TGTGCCAGCAGCTTAGTCTCGGGACTAGCGGGAGGAGATACGCAGTATTTT.

Many counts were recorded for this clonotype. This chain joins TRBV6-5 and TRBJ1-6, with D possibly TRBD1 on 6 matching bases. Germline CDR1 is MNHEY and CDR2 is SVGAGI. The V and J ends lost 6 bases and 6 bases respectively, with 12 bases between them. This CDR3 has 14 residues. CDR3 loop: CASSGTRGNSPLHF. CDR3 nucleotide sequence: TGTGCCAGCAGCGGGACAAGGGGTAATTCACCCCTCCACTTT.

V usage is TRBV7-2 and J usage is TRBJ2-5; 8 bases fit TRBD1. Germline lookup yields CDR1 SGHTA and CDR2 FQGNSA. There are 14 residues in the CDR3. With V trimmed by 4 bases and J by 4 bases, 5 bases remained unmatched. The CDR3 DNA follows: TGTGCCAGCAGCTGGAAACAGGGGGGAGAGACCCAGTACTTC. It specifies CASSWKQGGETQYF.

The chain couples TRBV2 to TRBJ1-1, with 8 positions matching TRBD1. The J segment lost 6 bases and the V segment lost 6 bases, leaving 3 bases of the junction unmatched. This CDR3 comprises 12 residues. The germline V gene encodes CDR1 SNHLY and CDR2 FYNNEI. The CDR3 nucleotides read TGTGCCAGCAGGGACAGGGTCTCTGAAGCTTTCTTT. It encodes CASRDRVSEAFF.

This chain links TRBV24-1 with TRBJ1-2; D perhaps matches TRBD1 (5 bases). The germline V and J ends were trimmed by 0 bases and 2 bases, with 12 bases remaining between them. This CDR3 region has 16 residues. From germline, CDR1 is KGHDR and CDR2 SFDVKD. The CDR3 sequence: CATSDLGRGPNYGYTF. CDR3 DNA sequence: TGTGCCACCAGTGATTTGGGGAGGGGACCGAACTATGGCTACACCTTC.

This clonotype was found many times. The J gene is TRBJ2-3, the V gene TRBV29-1; D might be TRBD2 (6 bases). V dropped 5 bases and J dropped 0 bases, with 9 bases sitting between them. The CDR3 is 13 residues long. Germline V gene lookup returns CDR1 SQVTM and CDR2 ANQGSEA. In nucleotides, the CDR3 is TGCAGCGTTCGCCTAGCGAGCACAGATACGCAGTATTTT. As protein: CSVRLASTDTQYF.

This clonotype was seen at least ten times. V and J are TRBV18 and TRBJ2-7; D is perhaps TRBD2 (6 bases). V was pared by 3 bases and J by 6 bases, with 9 bases between. Germline V gene data show CDR1 as KGHSH and CDR2 as LQKENI. The CDR3 has 12 amino acids. The CDR3 loop reads CASSPGSSEQYF. The CDR3 nucleotides read TGTGCCAGCTCACCCGGGAGTAGCGAGCAGTACTTC.

The V call is TRBV7-9, the J call TRBJ1-1; TRBD1 matches at 9 bases. Trimming cost V 7 bases and J 5 bases; bases outside gene matches: 8. The CDR3 loop spans 14 amino acids. CDR1 is SEHNR, CDR2 FQNEAQ, per germline (reference sequence). The CDR3 here is CASKMNRGRTEAFF. The CDR3 region has the DNA TGTGCCAGCAAGATGAACAGGGGGCGTACTGAAGCTTTCTTT.

The V call is TRBV20-1, the J call TRBJ2-3; 9 bases are shared with TRBD2. The ends lost 6 bases at V and 5 bases at J; junction bases unmatched: 9. The germline CDR1 and CDR2 sequences are DFQATT and SNEGSKA (reference sequence). This CDR3 spans 14 amino acids. The chain's CDR3 is CSAEGAGGGDTQYF. CDR3 nucleotide sequence: TGCAGTGCCGAGGGAGCGGGAGGAGGAGATACGCAGTATTTT.

In its sample, this clonotype was seen many times. The CDR3 DNA sequence: TGTGCCAGCAGCGTAAACGGCCTAGAGCAGTTCTTC. Its translation is CASSVNGLEQFF. This chain joins TRBV7-2 and TRBJ2-1; D not resolved. The germline V gene encodes CDR1 SGHTA and CDR2 FQGNSA. The V gene lost 5 bases and the J gene lost 10 bases, with 12 bases spanning the gap. This CDR3 region has 12 residues.

This chain joins TRBV5-4 and TRBJ1-1, with unresolved D. The CDR3 has 14 residues. Trimming removed 6 bases at V and 1 base at J, with 13 bases between. Germline CDR1 is SGHNT and CDR2 is YYREEE (reference sequence). The DNA for the CDR3 is TGTGCCAGCACCCCGAGCGGTCAGAACACTGAAGCTTTCTTT. Translated, it gives CASTPSGQNTEAFF.

This chain uses TRBV4-2 with TRBJ1-2, with a weak D call TRBD1 (6 bases). V was trimmed by 5 bases and J by 4 bases, leaving 23 bases between them. This CDR3 has 17 amino acids. Germline CDR1 reads LGHNA; CDR2 reads YNFKEQ. The CDR3 spells CASSEVTVGQGSYGYTF. CDR3 coding DNA: TGTGCCAGCAGCGAAGTAACCGTAGGTCAGGGGAGCTATGGCTACACCTTC.

This chain links TRBV29-1 with TRBJ1-1; the D gene is possibly TRBD1 (5 bases). Germline-derived CDR1 and CDR2 are SQVTM and ANQGSEA. Trimming stripped 4 bases from V and 3 bases from J, with 9 bases between. The CDR3 runs 12 residues. The CDR3 here is CSVGGWDTEAFF. For the CDR3, the DNA is TGCAGCGTTGGGGGGTGGGACACTGAAGCTTTCTTT.

As to this clonotype: The CDR3 ends on some other residue instead of the conserved phenylalanine or tryptophan, so this is likely a read error. The chain employs TRBV28 and TRBJ1-2; 8 nucleotides match TRBD1. This CDR3 has 17 residues. From germline, CDR1 is MDHEN and CDR2 SYDVKM. The trim removed 8 bases at V and 4 bases at J, leaving 18 bases unmatched. The CDR3 nucleotides read TGTGCCAGCCAAAAATTGTTTACAGGGGGGAAGACCTATGGCTACACCTAC. Encoded protein: CASQKLFTGGKTYGYTY.